This entry lists 22 T cell receptor beta chains sequenced from one sample in a study of beta chain features in type 1 diabetes. Study-wide points: Moderate but significant shortening of TCRB CDR3s was recorded in all four CD4+ subsets from Type 1 diabetes patients.

Every bit of the isolated RNA underwent reverse transcription, so sequencing read expressed TCRB transcripts. Data came from immunoSEQ multiplex PCR; TCRdb stores just in-frame clones and leaves some out. The repertoire consists of roughly 330,000 clones, with approximately 13% occurring once and the leading ten covering 0.015%. Their cognate antigens are unknown. The sequenced sample was naive CD4+ T cells from blood. These TCRs come from a woman under 30 with type 1 diabetes.

This clone showed up just a few times. The J gene is TRBJ2-1, the V gene TRBV7-9, with 9 bases identical to TRBD2. V trimming: 5 bases; J trimming: 7 bases; junction bases outside the gene matches: 12. CDR1 and CDR2 (germline): SEHNR, FQNEAQ (reference sequence). The CDR3 loop spans 16 amino acids. In DNA, the CDR3 is TGTGCCAGCAGCCCGCGACTAGCGGTCCCTTGGAATGAGCAGTTCTTC. Translating gives CASSPRLAVPWNEQFF.

The gene calls are TRBV5-6 and TRBJ2-5; the match to TRBD1 covers 7 bases. The CDR3 runs to 15 residues. Germline assignment: CDR1 SGHDT and CDR2 YYEEEE. Trimming cost V 4 bases and J 1 base; bases outside gene matches: 7. This chain's CDR3 is CASSGPGQPQETQYF. DNA for the CDR3: TGTGCCAGCAGCGGGCCGGGACAGCCCCAAGAGACCCAGTACTTC.

This clone was observed a handful of times. The chain recombines TRBV29-1 with TRBJ2-1; 7 nucleotides agree with TRBD1. The J segment lost 11 bases and the V segment lost 5 bases, leaving 15 bases of the junction unmatched. Germline assignment: CDR1 SQVTM and CDR2 ANQGSEA. This CDR3 region has 14 residues. The CDR3 region is CSVNRQGVRGKQFF. The DNA for the CDR3 is TGCAGCGTTAACCGCCAGGGGGTCCGTGGGAAGCAGTTCTTC.

The chain links TRBV5-1 to TRBJ1-3; D uncertain. Germline loops: CDR1 SGHRS, CDR2 YFSETQ. CDR3 length: 13 amino acids. V was clipped by 6 bases and J by 0 bases, with 7 bases between them. The CDR3 DNA reads as TGCGCCAGCATGGAGACCTCTGGAAACACCATATATTTT. Translating gives CASMETSGNTIYF.

The rearrangement links TRBV25-1 to TRBJ1-2, with TRBD1 matching over 8 bases. Germline CDR1 is MGHDK and CDR2 is SYGVNS. V gave up 2 bases and J gave up 7 bases; unmatched junction bases: 12. CDR3 length equals 16 residues. CDR3 DNA sequence: TGTGCCAGCAGTGAAGTGAGTGGGACAGGCTATAGTGGCTACACCTTC. Translated: CASSEVSGTGYSGYTF.

This clone was counted between two and nine times. At one boundary the junction diverges from the germline segment, which might be a read error. The chain employs TRBV11-1 and TRBJ2-7; 7 nucleotides align to TRBD2. This CDR3 is 12 amino acids long. Germline lookup yields CDR1 SGHAT and CDR2 FQDESV (reference sequence). The CDR3 loop reads CASSSEASGLDF. The DNA of the CDR3 is TGTGCCAGCAGCTCGGAGGCTAGCGGATTAGACTTC.

The chain is built from TRBV30 and TRBJ2-2; the D gene is possibly TRBD1 (6 bases). V lost 3 bases and J lost 5, with 16 bases in between. Germline values: CDR1 GTSNPN, CDR2 SVGIG (reference sequence). The CDR3 runs 15 residues. Written as DNA, the CDR3 is TGTGCCTGGAGGGGGAGAGTGGGGGCTACCGGGGAGCTGTTTTTT. This translates into CAWRGRVGATGELFF.

This clone was counted only a few times. The chain is built from TRBV6-5 and TRBJ2-7, with a tentative D call TRBD2 (6 bases). The CDR3 extends over 13 amino acids. Per the germline V gene, CDR1 is MNHEY and CDR2 is SVGAGI. The ends were cut back, 5 bases at V and 3 bases at J, with 11 bases in the middle. CDR3 bases: TGTGCCAGCAGTGTGGACTATATCTACGAGCAGTACTTC. This codes for CASSVDYIYEQYF.

This clone was counted between two and nine times. The chain is built from TRBV7-2 and TRBJ2-1; a possible D gene is TRBD2 (5 bases). There are 16 residues in the CDR3. In germline, CDR1 is SGHTA, CDR2 FQGNSA. V lost 6 bases to trimming and J lost 0 bases, with 15 bases between them. CDR3 loop: CASSLWTASSYNEQFF. In nucleotides, the CDR3 is TGTGCCAGCAGTTTATGGACTGCGAGCTCCTACAATGAGCAGTTCTTC.

The chain links TRBV18 to TRBJ1-5, with TRBD1 as a possible D gene (5 bases). The CDR3 runs 15 residues. Trimming cost V 2 bases and J 0 bases, with 8 bases left between them. Germline CDR1 reads KGHSH; CDR2 reads LQKENI. The CDR3 sequence: CASSPNRFSNQPQHF. Written as DNA, the CDR3 is TGTGCCAGCTCACCAAACAGGTTTAGCAATCAGCCCCAGCATTTT. Full variable domain (remainder filled in from reference TRBV18 and TRBJ1-5): NAGVMQNPRHLVRRRGQEARLRCSPMKGHSHVYWYRQLPEEGLKFMVYLQKENIIDESGMPKERFSAEFPKEGPSILRIQQVVRGDSAAYFCASSPNRFSNQPQHFGDGTRLSIL.

The chain uses TRBV20-1 and TRBJ2-3; TRBD1 matches 7 bases. The CDR3 covers 11 residues. The ends lost 5 bases at V and 9 bases at J; junction bases unmatched: 5. In germline, CDR1 is DFQATT, CDR2 SNEGSKA (reference sequence). CDR3 bases: TGCAGTGCTTCCCGGACAGGAACGCAGTATTTT. This gives the protein CSASRTGTQYF.

The gene calls are TRBV28 and TRBJ2-7; D perhaps matches TRBD1 (6 bases). Germline lookup yields CDR1 MDHEN and CDR2 SYDVKM. The ends were cut back, 4 bases at V and 5 bases at J, with 18 bases in the middle. The CDR3 sequence is 15 residues long. CDR3 coding DNA: TGTGCCAGCAGTTCGATCTCCTTAGGACAGAACGAGCAGTACGTC. It specifies CASSSISLGQNEQYV.

The J gene is TRBJ2-6, the V gene TRBV7-9; D remains ambiguous. The CDR3 length is 17 residues. Germline CDR1 reads SEHNR; CDR2 reads FQNEAQ (reference sequence). V lost 0 bases and J 4 bases, leaving 13 bases between the germline ends. CDR3 residues: CASSLAYGLTGANVLTF. The CDR3 nucleotides are TGTGCCAGCAGCTTAGCTTATGGTCTAACGGGGGCCAACGTCCTGACTTTC.

The sample holds a few counts of this clone. The chain uses TRBV19 and TRBJ1-5; D gene ambiguous. The V gene's germline CDR1 is LNHDA and CDR2 SQIVND (reference sequence). The V end lost 2 bases, the J end lost 7 bases, and 9 bases lay between the germline ends. This CDR3 has 13 amino acids. CDR3 sequence reads: CASSISGWQPQHF. CDR3 in DNA: TGTGCCAGTAGTATATCCGGTTGGCAGCCCCAGCATTTT.

This chain connects TRBV7-8 to TRBJ1-1; a weak D match, TRBD1 (5 bases). The CDR3 totals 16 residues. CDR1 and CDR2 (germline): SGHVS, FQNEAQ. V lost 1 base, J lost 0 bases, and 12 bases lay in between. The CDR3 region is CASSLVSDSMNTEAFF. CDR3 sequence (DNA): TGTGCCAGCAGCTTAGTCTCCGACAGCATGAACACTGAAGCTTTCTTT.

The chain is built from TRBV5-1 and TRBJ2-5; 10 bases map to TRBD1. CDR1 is SGHRS and CDR2 is YFSETQ in the germline V gene. Trimming at V came to 7 bases and at J to 2 bases, leaving 8 bases not matched to a gene. CDR3 length equals 15 residues. DNA for the CDR3: TGCGCCAGCGAACGGACAGGGGGGAGTCAAGAGACCCAGTACTTC. Its protein product is CASERTGGSQETQYF.

This clone was observed a few times. The genes are TRBV19 and TRBJ2-2; the match to TRBD2 covers 9 bases. The CDR3 sequence is 13 residues long. V dropped 11 bases and J dropped 4; count of bases not matched to a gene: 5. Germline CDR1 LNHDA, CDR2 SQIVND (reference sequence). CDR3: CASSLAGTGELFF. Here the CDR3 DNA reads TGTGCCTCATCACTAGCGGGCACCGGGGAGCTGTTTTTT.

This clone has a handful of counts. The rearrangement uses TRBV7-2 and TRBJ2-5, with 8 bases fitting TRBD2. This CDR3 region has 15 residues. CDR1 SGHTA and CDR2 FQGNSA come from the germline V gene. The V and J ends lost 8 bases and 1 base, in that order; junction bases with no gene match: 9. CDR3 loop: CASLITSGLQETQYF. The CDR3 DNA reads TGTGCCAGCCTCATCACTAGCGGCCTCCAAGAGACCCAGTACTTC.

This clone was seen more than once but under ten times. The chain couples TRBV30 to TRBJ1-5, with a tentative D call TRBD1 (5 bases). The CDR3 runs 15 residues. With 3 bases removed from V and 7 bases from J, the gap between germline ends came to 19 bases. Germline values: CDR1 GTSNPN, CDR2 SVGIG (reference sequence). The CDR3 DNA follows: TGTGCCTGGAGCCCGGGTTGGACTGGGGGGCAGCCCCAGCATTTT. Translating gives CAWSPGWTGGQPQHF.

This clone occurred a few times. V is TRBV5-5 and J is TRBJ1-1; tentative D call: TRBD1 (5 bases). Germline CDR1 reads SGHKS; CDR2 reads YYEKEE (reference sequence). CDR3 length equals 15 residues. Trimming pared 4 bases from V and 3 bases from J, leaving 16 bases between. CDR3 sequence: CASSLAGFVDTEAFF. CDR3 nucleotide sequence: TGTGCCAGCAGCCTCGCAGGGTTTGTGGACACTGAAGCTTTCTTT.

The J gene is TRBJ2-1, the V gene TRBV5-8; 13 bases line up with TRBD2. Losses at the gene ends were 4 bases for V and 4 bases for J; bases not matched to a gene: 2. In germline, CDR1 is SGHTS, CDR2 YDEGEE. The CDR3 is 15 residues long. The CDR3 sequence is CASSLLAGGYNEQFF. DNA for the CDR3: TGTGCCAGCAGCCTACTAGCGGGAGGGTACAATGAGCAGTTCTTC. The whole variable domain, remainder taken from reference TRBV5-8 and TRBJ2-1, is EAGVTQSPTHLIKTRGQQATLRCSPISGHTSVYWYQQALGLGLQFLLWYDEGEERNRGNFPPRFSGRQFPNYSSELNVNALELEDSALYLCASSLLAGGYNEQFFGPGTRLTVL.

There are a few counts of this clone. The V call is TRBV6-6, the J call TRBJ2-2; D may be TRBD1 (5 bases). This CDR3 has 13 residues. In germline, CDR1 is MNHNY, CDR2 SVGAGI (reference sequence). The germline V and J ends were trimmed by 7 bases and 4 bases, with 10 bases remaining between them. CDR3 amino acids: CASTGLPTGELFF. The DNA of the CDR3 is TGTGCCAGCACAGGGTTACCCACCGGGGAGCTGTTTTTT.